The 22 T cell receptor beta chains reported below all come from one sample, sequenced in a study of shared clonotypes between healthy human individuals. Repertoires were generated with immunoSEQ multiplex PCR, while TCRdb's copy carries only in-frame clones and drops some. The sample lists some 2,000,000 clones, approximately 94% occurring once. Naive CD8 populations comprised CD45RO-negative cells positively selected for CCR7, excluding terminally differentiated effector memory CD45RA+ cells. Sequencing was performed on naive CD8+ T cells sorted from blood. The receptors shown here come from a man younger than 35 in good health.

This chain joins TRBV27 and TRBJ2-1; D tentatively reads TRBD1 or TRBD2 (5 bases each). Germline CDR1 MNHEY, CDR2 SMNVEV (reference sequence). The CDR3 covers 17 residues. The V gene lost 8 bases and the J gene lost 4 bases, with 24 bases spanning the gap. The CDR3 loop reads CASLGAGPVRGYNEQFF. In DNA form, the CDR3 reads TGTGCCAGCCTCGGGGCAGGGCCGGTACGTGGGTACAATGAGCAGTTCTTC.

The chain carries TRBV12-5 and TRBJ2-7; 7 bases are a match to TRBD1. The germline V gene has CDR1 LGHNT and CDR2 FRNRAP. Trimming removed 2 bases from V and 6 bases from J; junction bases left unmatched: 4. The CDR3 sequence is 13 residues long. The CDR3 sequence is CASGLWDSGEQYF. The CDR3 DNA reads TGTGCTAGTGGTTTGTGGGACAGCGGCGAGCAGTACTTC. Using reference TRBV12-5 and TRBJ2-7 for the parts outside the CDR3, the full variable domain is DARVTQTPRHKVTEMGQEVTMRCQPILGHNTVFWYRQTMMQGLELLAYFRNRAPLDDSGMPKDRFSAEMPDATLATLKIQPSEPRDSAVYFCASGLWDSGEQYFGPGTRLTVT.

CDR3 sequence (DNA): TGTGCCAGCAGCTTAACACAGGGGGGAGATCCGCAGTACTTC. Amino acid sequence: CASSLTQGGDPQYF. The V and J genes are TRBV7-9 and TRBJ2-7; 8 bases map to TRBD1. Trimming cost V 2 bases and J 9 bases; bases outside gene matches: 9. Germline lookup yields CDR1 SEHNR and CDR2 FQNEAQ (reference sequence). This CDR3 has 14 amino acids.

V gene TRBV6-4 combines with J gene TRBJ2-7; TRBD2 matches at 9 bases. Germline V gives CDR1 MRHNA, CDR2 SNTAGT. The CDR3 totals 13 residues. V was clipped by 5 bases and J by 3 bases; unmatched bases: 2. The CDR3, as DNA: TGTGCCAGCAGTTCGACTAGCGGCTACGAGCAGTACTTC. It codes for CASSSTSGYEQYF.

This rearrangement joins TRBV27 to TRBJ2-7; 8 bases are shared with TRBD2. The V gene's germline CDR1 is MNHEY and CDR2 SMNVEV (reference sequence). CDR3 length: 15 amino acids. V dropped 4 bases and J dropped 0; count of bases not matched to a gene: 5. CDR3 nucleotides: TGTGCCAGCAGTTACCGGGGGGGAGCCTCCTACGAGCAGTACTTC. This sequence encodes CASSYRGGASYEQYF.

This chain links TRBV29-1 with TRBJ1-2, with TRBD1 matching 8 bases. This CDR3 region has 13 residues. V shed 6 bases and J 6 bases; nucleotides not matched to a gene: 9. Germline V CDR1 and CDR2: SQVTM, ANQGSEA. CDR3 amino acids: CSVPGQDSDGYTF. DNA for the CDR3: TGCAGCGTACCGGGACAGGACTCTGATGGCTACACCTTC.

The V gene is TRBV28, the J gene TRBJ2-7; TRBD2 aligns across 11 bases. Germline CDR1 MDHEN, CDR2 SYDVKM. The length of the CDR3 is 14 residues. V lost 5 bases to trimming and J lost 2 bases; unmatched junction nucleotides: 2. The CDR3 here is CASSPSGGTYEQYF. CDR3 coding DNA: TGTGCCAGCAGTCCTAGCGGGGGGACCTACGAGCAGTACTTC.

The genes are TRBV7-2 and TRBJ2-5; D might be TRBD1 or TRBD2, each matching 5 bases. This CDR3 spans 14 amino acids. Trimming removed 5 bases from V and 2 bases from J, with 12 bases in between. Germline V gene data show CDR1 as SGHTA and CDR2 as FQGNSA. The CDR3 region has the DNA TGTGCCAGCAGCGTTCCGGGACCACAAGAGACCCAGTACTTC. It specifies CASSVPGPQETQYF.

A remark on this clone: This specimen includes other DNA sequences encoding the same CDR3. The chain is built from TRBV27 and TRBJ2-1; the match to TRBD2 covers 9 bases. Germline V CDR1 and CDR2: MNHEY, SMNVEV (reference sequence). The CDR3 spans 15 residues. V shed 2 bases and J 2 bases; nucleotides not matched to a gene: 1. Here the CDR3 reads CASSLRLAAYNEQFF. In nucleotides, the CDR3 is TGTGCCAGCAGTTTAAGACTAGCGGCCTACAATGAGCAGTTCTTC.

With respect to this clone: Distinct nucleotide sequences in the sample also encode this CDR3. The chain employs TRBV10-1 and TRBJ2-7; D not certain. Germline values: CDR1 WNHNN, CDR2 SYGVQD (reference sequence). With 3 bases removed from V and 7 bases from J, the gap between germline ends came to 7 bases. CDR3 length: 11 amino acids. CDR3: CASSDDGEQYF. DNA of the CDR3: TGCGCCAGCAGTGATGATGGGGAGCAGTACTTC.

The V gene is TRBV29-1, the J gene TRBJ2-7; 8 bases align to TRBD2. Germline V gives CDR1 SQVTM, CDR2 ANQGSEA. The V segment lost 2 bases and the J segment 0 bases; nucleotides outside the gene matches: 6. There are 15 residues in the CDR3. The CDR3 here is CSVELAGRLSYEQYF. As DNA, the CDR3 is TGCAGCGTTGAACTAGCGGGCCGCCTCTCCTACGAGCAGTACTTC.

This rearrangement joins TRBV29-1 to TRBJ1-2; 7 positions match TRBD1. The CDR3 runs 15 residues. Germline V gives CDR1 SQVTM, CDR2 ANQGSEA. The V gene end was trimmed by 5 bases and the J gene end by 5 bases; junction bases not matched to a gene: 14. CDR3 residues: CSVRGDSGDPYGYTF. DNA for the CDR3: TGCAGCGTTCGCGGGGACAGTGGGGACCCTTATGGCTACACCTTC. Full variable domain (missing parts from reference TRBV29-1 and TRBJ1-2): SAVISQKPSRDICQRGTSLTIQCQVDSQVTMMFWYRQQPGQSLTLIATANQGSEATYESGFVIDKFPISRPNLTFSTLTVSNMSPEDSSIYLCSVRGDSGDPYGYTFGSGTRLTVV.

The chain recombines TRBV5-1 with TRBJ2-5, with D possibly TRBD1 on 6 matching bases. The CDR3 is made up of 14 amino acids. Germline CDR1 SGHRS, CDR2 YFSETQ. The ends were cut back, 4 bases at V and 3 bases at J, with 13 bases in the middle. The CDR3: CASSEGHTEETQYF. CDR3 DNA: TGCGCCAGCAGCGAGGGACATACCGAAGAGACCCAGTACTTC.

The chain uses TRBV5-1 and TRBJ2-7, with a tentative D call TRBD2 (6 bases). The CDR3 is 15 amino acids. CDR1 and CDR2 from the germline V gene are SGHRS and YFSETQ. V dropped 7 bases and J dropped 2 bases, with 19 bases sitting between them. The DNA of the CDR3 is TGCGCCAGCCGTCTAAGGTCCCCGGGGGCCTACGAGCAGTACTTC. This sequence encodes CASRLRSPGAYEQYF.

The gene calls are TRBV5-1 and TRBJ2-2, with no clear D. Germline CDR1 SGHRS, CDR2 YFSETQ. Trimming cost V 0 bases and J 6 bases, with 12 bases left between them. This CDR3 is 15 amino acids long. In DNA, the CDR3 is TGCGCCAGCAGCTTGGAAAGTAGCCCGGCCGGGGAGCTGTTTTTT. This gives the protein CASSLESSPAGELFF.

As regards this clone: The germline gene is not matched at one end of the junction; a read error may be the cause. The chain employs TRBV7-7 and TRBJ2-1, with 9 bases lining up with TRBD2. In germline, CDR1 is SSHAT, CDR2 FNYEAQ (reference sequence). CDR3 size: 18 residues. This CDR3 reads CASSLSQRGASPYNEQFF. The CDR3, as DNA: TGTGCTAGCAGCTTATCTCAGCGGGGGGCCTCTCCTTACAATGAGCAGTTCTTC. Looking up the rest from reference TRBV7-7 and TRBJ2-1 gives the full variable domain: GAGVSQSPRYKVTKRGQDVTLRCDPISSHATLYWYQQALGQGPEFLTYFNYEAQPDKSGLPSDRFSAERPEGSISTLTIQRTEQRDSAMYRCASSLSQRGASPYNEQFFGPGTRLTVL.

The chain couples TRBV10-3 to TRBJ2-2; 8 bases match TRBD2. The germline V gene has CDR1 ENHRY and CDR2 SYGVKD. Trimming at V came to 2 bases and at J to 0 bases, leaving 2 bases not matched to a gene. CDR3 length: 16 residues. For the CDR3, the DNA is TGTGCCATCAGTGAGGTAGCGGGGACGAACACCGGGGAGCTGTTTTTT. Protein: CAISEVAGTNTGELFF.

V gene TRBV18 combines with J gene TRBJ2-1; the match to TRBD2 covers 9 bases. This CDR3 has 16 amino acids. The germline V gene has CDR1 KGHSH and CDR2 LQKENI. V was pared by 6 bases and J by 3 bases, with 9 bases of the junction left unmatched. CDR3 sequence: CASSLGTSSLYNEQFF. For the CDR3, the DNA is TGTGCCAGCTCTCTAGGGACTAGCTCCCTCTACAATGAGCAGTTCTTC.

The chain employs TRBV5-1 and TRBJ2-7; 7 positions agree with TRBD1. V was pared by 2 bases and J by 6 bases, with 8 bases of the junction left unmatched. This CDR3 has 14 residues. Per the germline V gene, CDR1 is SGHRS and CDR2 is YFSETQ. CDR3 residues: CASSLWDSTPEQYF. CDR3 nucleotides: TGCGCCAGCAGCTTATGGGACAGCACTCCCGAGCAGTACTTC.

The chain combines TRBV6-1 with TRBJ1-2; no reliable D call. Germline CDR1 is MNHNS and CDR2 is SASEGT. CDR3 length: 14 residues. With 10 bases removed from V and 5 bases from J, the gap between germline ends came to 20 bases. The CDR3 is CAMRLDTDVYGYTF. The CDR3 DNA is TGTGCCATGCGACTAGACACGGACGTTTATGGCTACACCTTC.

In this sample, this clone turned up once. The V and J genes are TRBV7-8 and TRBJ2-1; 12 nucleotides match TRBD2. This CDR3 has 17 amino acids. J was trimmed by 3 bases and V by 5 bases; bases with no gene match: 8. The V gene's germline CDR1 is SGHVS and CDR2 FQNEAQ. CDR3 DNA: TGTGCCAGCAGCCCCCGACTAGCGGGAGTCCTCTACAATGAGCAGTTCTTC. It yields the protein CASSPRLAGVLYNEQFF. The whole variable domain, remainder taken from reference TRBV7-8 and TRBJ2-1, is GAGVSQSPRYKVAKRGQDVALRCDPISGHVSLFWYQQALGQGPEFLTYFQNEAQLDKSGLPSDRFFAERPEGSVSTLKIQRTQQEDSAVYLCASSPRLAGVLYNEQFFGPGTRLTVL.

The V gene is TRBV9, the J gene TRBJ2-3; 9 positions match TRBD2. Germline V gene lookup returns CDR1 SGDLS and CDR2 YYNGEE. V lost 3 bases, J lost 5 bases, and 7 bases stayed unmatched. The CDR3 has 15 amino acids. The CDR3 loop is CASSARTSEIDTQYF. The CDR3 DNA reads TGTGCCAGCAGCGCCAGGACTAGCGAAATAGATACGCAGTATTTT.